The next 29 T cell receptor beta chains were all read from a single sample in a study of T cells in localized non-small cell lung cancer. Measured with immunoSEQ multiplex PCR; TCRdb has only the in-frame clones, and not every one. The data contain around 41,000 clones, roughly 90% of them singletons. The source was peripheral blood, collected before any cancer treatment. The source is a female donor aged 60 or older with stage I squamous cell lung carcinoma.

V is TRBV9 and J is TRBJ2-7; either TRBD1 or TRBD2 may supply D (6 bases each). The CDR3 has 14 amino acids. With 4 bases removed from V and 2 bases from J, the gap between germline ends came to 13 bases. CDR1 and CDR2 from the germline V gene are SGDLS and YYNGEE. The CDR3 reads CASSHLGGPYEQYF. CDR3 in DNA: TGTGCCAGCAGCCACCTGGGGGGCCCCTACGAGCAGTACTTC.

This clone was detected once. This chain connects TRBV9 to TRBJ2-3; either TRBD1 or TRBD2 may supply D (5 bases each). V shed 0 bases and J shed 4 bases, with 12 bases lying between them. This CDR3 has 15 amino acids. Germline CDR1 reads SGDLS; CDR2 reads YYNGEE. The CDR3 coding sequence is TGTGCCAGCAGCGTAGCCGGGACCGCCGCAGATACGCAGTATTTT. Translated: CASSVAGTAADTQYF.

V usage is TRBV2 and J usage is TRBJ1-3, with a tentative D call TRBD1 (6 bases). The CDR3 length is 14 residues. Germline-derived CDR1 and CDR2 are SNHLY and FYNNEI. Trimming left V 8 bases short and J 0 bases short, with 11 bases between. The CDR3 region is CASQRGSSGNTIYF. The CDR3 coding sequence is TGTGCCAGCCAGAGGGGGAGCTCTGGAAACACCATATATTTT.

This sequence joins TRBV7-3 and TRBJ2-5, with D hard to call. The length of the CDR3 is 13 residues. Trimming removed 3 bases at V and 2 bases at J, with 7 bases between. Germline loops: CDR1 SGHTA, CDR2 FQGTGA. Written as DNA, the CDR3 is TGTGCCAGCAGCTTGGCGCTTCAAGAGACCCAGTACTTC. Its translation: CASSLALQETQYF.

The V gene is TRBV30, the J gene TRBJ1-5, with D uncertain. V lost 0 bases and J lost 2, with 14 bases in between. Germline CDR1 reads GTSNPN; CDR2 reads SVGIG (reference sequence). This CDR3 comprises 16 residues. The CDR3 DNA is TGTGCCTGGAGTGTACTAGACTTGAAGGGCAATCAGCCCCAGCATTTT. This translates into CAWSVLDLKGNQPQHF. Filled out from reference TRBV30 and TRBJ1-5, the complete variable domain reads SQTIHQWPATLVQPVGSPLSLECTVEGTSNPNLYWYRQAAGRGLQLLFYSVGIGQISSEVPQNLSASRPQDRQFILSSKKLLLSDSGFYLCAWSVLDLKGNQPQHFGDGTRLSIL.

This chain joins TRBV5-4 and TRBJ2-5, with 7 bases lining up with TRBD1. J was trimmed by 3 bases and V by 5 bases; bases with no gene match: 10. The CDR3 sequence is 15 residues long. Per the germline V gene, CDR1 is SGHNT and CDR2 is YYREEE (reference sequence). In DNA, the CDR3 is TGTGCCAGCAGACCAGGGGGAAGGGGTAAAGAGACCCAGTACTTC. This sequence encodes CASRPGGRGKETQYF.

The chain uses TRBV6-6 and TRBJ2-1; 8 bases align to TRBD1. V was pared by 2 bases and J by 9 bases, with 9 bases of the junction left unmatched. The CDR3 length is 15 residues. Germline assignment: CDR1 MNHNY and CDR2 SVGAGI (reference sequence). Here the CDR3 DNA reads TGTGCCAGCAGTTACGCCGGGACAGGCCGACCTGAGCAGTTCTTC. Amino acids: CASSYAGTGRPEQFF.

The chain is built from TRBV25-1 and TRBJ1-2; 8 bases agree with TRBD1. In germline, CDR1 is MGHDK, CDR2 SYGVNS. The V and J ends lost 5 bases and 7 bases, in that order; junction bases with no gene match: 3. The CDR3 has 12 residues. Here the CDR3 DNA reads TGTGCCAGCAGTCCGACAGGGGCTGGCTACACCTTC. This sequence encodes CASSPTGAGYTF.

This clone showed up just once. This chain joins TRBV6-1 and TRBJ1-1; D possibly corresponds to TRBD1 (6 bases). From germline, CDR1 is MNHNS and CDR2 SASEGT. This CDR3 has 17 residues. Trimming took off 3 bases at V and 1 base at J, with 18 bases between the two ends. For the CDR3, the DNA is TGTGCCAGCAGTGATCGGCCCAGGGCAGGGGCGAACACTGAAGCTTTCTTT. This translates into CASSDRPRAGANTEAFF.

The CDR3 protein is CASSIVGTSGIGEQFF. As DNA, the CDR3 is TGTGCCAGTAGTATAGTGGGGACTAGCGGGATTGGTGAGCAGTTCTTC. The chain couples TRBV19 to TRBJ2-1; 13 bases are a match to TRBD2. J was trimmed by 9 bases and V by 1 base; bases with no gene match: 6. The CDR3 has 16 amino acids. CDR1 is LNHDA, CDR2 SQIVND, per germline (reference sequence).

The V gene is TRBV6-5, the J gene TRBJ1-2; TRBD1 is a possible D gene (5 bases). There are 13 residues in the CDR3. Trimming left V 2 bases short and J 8 bases short, with 12 bases between. The germline gives CDR1 MNHEY, CDR2 SVGAGI. The CDR3 nucleotides read TGTGCCAGCAGTTACGACAGCCGTTCCGGCTACACCTTC. It codes for CASSYDSRSGYTF.

The V call is TRBV5-4, the J call TRBJ2-1; TRBD2 matches at 9 bases. The CDR3 runs 15 residues. V was pared by 0 bases and J by 4 bases, with 2 bases of the junction left unmatched. The germline V gene has CDR1 SGHNT and CDR2 YYREEE (reference sequence). CDR3 nucleotides: TGTGCCAGCAGCTTGGTGCTAGCGGGGTACAATGAGCAGTTCTTC. The encoded protein is CASSLVLAGYNEQFF.

V gene TRBV5-5 combines with J gene TRBJ2-5; TRBD2 might be the D (5 bases). Trimming cost V 3 bases and J 5 bases, with 20 bases left between them. The CDR3 is 16 amino acids. Germline assignment: CDR1 SGHKS and CDR2 YYEKEE (reference sequence). The CDR3 region has the DNA TGTGCCAGCAGCTCTACTCCGACACGCGGGTGGGAGACCCAGTACTTC. Protein product: CASSSTPTRGWETQYF.

The chain couples TRBV5-5 to TRBJ1-3; D remains ambiguous. Germline V lookup: CDR1 SGHKS, CDR2 YYEKEE (reference sequence). The CDR3 sequence is 16 residues long. Trimming pared 6 bases from V and 3 bases from J, leaving 19 bases between. The CDR3 loop is CASTTTRQRNGNTIYF. The CDR3 region has the DNA TGTGCCAGCACCACGACAAGACAACGGAATGGAAACACCATATATTTT.

This chain joins TRBV5-8 and TRBJ2-7, with TRBD2 matching over 8 bases. V lost 2 bases to trimming and J lost 3 bases; unmatched junction nucleotides: 4. CDR1 and CDR2 from the germline V gene are SGHTS and YDEGEE. The CDR3 has 14 residues. The CDR3, as DNA: TGTGCCAGCAGCTTCACGGGACTAGTCTACGAGCAGTACTTC. Amino acids: CASSFTGLVYEQYF.

This sequence joins TRBV13 and TRBJ1-2, with 7 positions matching TRBD1. The CDR3 is 14 residues long. In germline, CDR1 is PRHDT, CDR2 FYEKMQ (reference sequence). With 1 base clipped from V and 8 bases from J, the junction kept 7 bases outside the gene matches. The CDR3, as DNA: TGTGCCAGCAGCTTAGTTGGGACAGAACAGGGCTACACCTTC. Translating it yields CASSLVGTEQGYTF. Looking up the rest from reference TRBV13 and TRBJ1-2 gives the full variable domain: AAGVIQSPRHLIKEKRETATLKCYPIPRHDTVYWYQQGPGQDPQFLISFYEKMQSDKGSIPDRFSAQQFSDYHSELNMSSLELGDSALYFCASSLVGTEQGYTFGSGTRLTVV.

The rearrangement joins TRBV30 to TRBJ2-7; 13 bases align to TRBD2. The CDR3 spans 17 residues. Germline assignment: CDR1 GTSNPN and CDR2 SVGIG (reference sequence). After removal of 0 bases from V and 5 bases from J, the junction contained 10 bases not matched to a gene. The CDR3 spells CAWSVARTSGSVHEQYF. CDR3 DNA: TGTGCCTGGAGTGTAGCCCGGACTAGCGGGAGCGTCCACGAGCAGTACTTC.

This clone was detected a few times. The V and J genes are TRBV15 and TRBJ2-7; 8 positions agree with TRBD1. The V gene's germline CDR1 is LNHNV and CDR2 YYDKDF (reference sequence). V was pared by 3 bases and J by 2 bases, with 3 bases of the junction left unmatched. The CDR3 is made up of 14 amino acids. CDR3 nucleotides: TGTGCCACCAGCAGTGACAGGGGTCCCTACGAGCAGTACTTC. Encoded protein: CATSSDRGPYEQYF.

This clone appeared once. The chain combines TRBV5-1 with TRBJ2-1; TRBD2 matches at 8 bases. Germline CDR1 SGHRS, CDR2 YFSETQ. V trimming: 4 bases; J trimming: 3 bases; junction bases outside the gene matches: 9. The CDR3 has 16 amino acids. The CDR3 DNA follows: TGCGCCAGCAGCACTACAAGGACTAGCAACTACAATGAGCAGTTCTTC. This translates into CASSTTRTSNYNEQFF.

J is TRBJ1-2 and V is TRBV6-5; D perhaps matches TRBD1 (5 bases). CDR3 length equals 14 residues. V was cut by 6 bases and J by 5 bases, with 16 bases left in between. Germline V gene data show CDR1 as MNHEY and CDR2 as SVGAGI. The CDR3, as DNA: TGTGCCAGCAGCCTCCGGACACAATCGTATGGCTACACCTTC. Translation gives CASSLRTQSYGYTF.

This clone was found once. The rearrangement joins TRBV6-5 to TRBJ2-1; the match to TRBD2 covers 8 bases. The CDR3 length is 14 residues. Germline CDR1 reads MNHEY; CDR2 reads SVGAGI. J gave up 1 base and V 5 bases, and 1 base lay outside the gene matches. The CDR3 sequence: CASSPSGSYNEQFF. The CDR3 nucleotides are TGTGCCAGCAGTCCTAGCGGGTCCTACAATGAGCAGTTCTTC.

The chain couples TRBV5-1 to TRBJ2-6; 8 nucleotides match TRBD1. The CDR3 consists of 16 residues. After removal of 2 bases from V and 2 bases from J, the junction contained 3 bases not matched to a gene. Germline V gene sequence: CDR1 SGHRS, CDR2 YFSETQ. CDR3 residues: CASSFLGQAGANVLTF. The CDR3 nucleotides are TGCGCCAGCAGCTTCCTGGGACAGGCTGGGGCCAACGTCCTGACTTTC.

The genes are TRBV5-5 and TRBJ1-2; D ambiguous. The CDR3 totals 12 residues. Germline CDR1 is SGHKS and CDR2 is YYEKEE (reference sequence). With 4 bases removed from V and 2 bases from J, the gap between germline ends came to 6 bases. Here the CDR3 reads CASSEDNYGYTF. The CDR3 region has the DNA TGTGCCAGCAGCGAGGACAACTATGGCTACACCTTC.

This clone was seen only once. The CDR3 sequence is CASSFSDGNQPQHF. The CDR3 coding sequence is TGTGCCAGCAGCTTCAGCGATGGCAATCAGCCCCAGCATTTT. This chain joins TRBV7-9 and TRBJ1-5; D is unresolved. Germline-derived CDR1 and CDR2 are SEHNR and FQNEAQ (reference sequence). The CDR3 extends over 14 amino acids. Deletions cut 3 bases from V and 2 bases from J, with 8 bases between.

In nucleotides, the CDR3 is TGTGCCAGCAGCCCCCTGATGACGAGGAACAATGAGCAGTTCTTC. Amino acids: CASSPLMTRNNEQFF. The chain joins TRBV11-2 to TRBJ2-1; D is ambiguous. Trimming shortened V by 5 bases and J by 5 bases, and 16 bases separated the two germline ends. Germline CDR1 SGHAT, CDR2 FQNNGV. The CDR3 loop spans 15 amino acids.

The V gene is TRBV7-7, the J gene TRBJ2-1; D not certain. There are 14 residues in the CDR3. The germline CDR1 and CDR2 sequences are SSHAT and FNYEAQ (reference sequence). V was clipped by 2 bases and J by 8 bases, with 13 bases between them. The CDR3 sequence: CASSLNFRGDEQFF. The CDR3, as DNA: TGTGCCAGCAGCTTAAACTTTCGTGGCGATGAGCAGTTCTTC.

The CDR3 sequence is CASAGEPNQPQHF. The CDR3 bases are TGTGCCAGCGCCGGGGAGCCCAATCAGCCCCAGCATTTT. V gene TRBV7-3 combines with J gene TRBJ1-5, with D hard to call. Per the germline V gene, CDR1 is SGHTA and CDR2 is FQGTGA. With 8 bases removed from V and 3 bases from J, the gap between germline ends came to 11 bases. The CDR3 sequence is 13 residues long.

The V and J genes are TRBV7-6 and TRBJ1-4; 9 nucleotides match TRBD1. Trimming took 5 bases from V and 5 from J; bases not matched to a gene: 3. The germline CDR1 and CDR2 sequences are SGHVS and FNYEAQ. This CDR3 has 14 residues. The DNA for the CDR3 is TGTGCCAGCAGCCTAGGGACAGGGAATGAAAAACTGTTTTTT. The encoded protein is CASSLGTGNEKLFF.

The chain links TRBV9 to TRBJ2-2; 7 bases are shared with TRBD1. This CDR3 contains 15 residues. The J segment lost 3 bases and the V segment lost 1 base, leaving 3 bases of the junction unmatched. Germline V lookup: CDR1 SGDLS, CDR2 YYNGEE. DNA of the CDR3: TGTGCCAGCAGCGTACAGGGGGTTTACACCGGGGAGCTGTTTTTT. Protein sequence: CASSVQGVYTGELFF.